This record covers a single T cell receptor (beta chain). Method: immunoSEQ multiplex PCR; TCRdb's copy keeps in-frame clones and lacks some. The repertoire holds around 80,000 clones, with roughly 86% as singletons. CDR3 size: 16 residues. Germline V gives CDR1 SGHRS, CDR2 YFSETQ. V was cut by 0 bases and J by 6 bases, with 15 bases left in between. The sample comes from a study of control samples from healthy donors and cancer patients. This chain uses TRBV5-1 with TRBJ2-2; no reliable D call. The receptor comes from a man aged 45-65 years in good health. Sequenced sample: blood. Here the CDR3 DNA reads TGCGCCAGCAGCTTGGCCTGGTCTAGGGCGGCCGGGGAGCTGTTTTTT. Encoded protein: CASSLAWSRAAGELFF. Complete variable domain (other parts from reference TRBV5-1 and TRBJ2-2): KAGVTQTPRYLIKTRGQQVTLSCSPISGHRSVSWYQQTPGQGLQFLFEYFSETQRNKGNFPGRFSGRQFSNSRSEMNVSTLELGDSALYLCASSLAWSRAAGELFFGEGSRLTVL.